One sample yielded the 12 T cell receptor beta chains listed below, sequenced in a study of T cell responses to AZD1222 COVID-19 vaccine (dated by TCRdb to the early 2020s). The library relied on the immunoSEQ multiplex PCR assay. TCRdb holds this immuneACCESS table with in-frame rearrangements only. Some clones are missing; in checked studies, unresolved V genes explain under half, and the rest has no known cause. The sample records roughly 150,000 clones, roughly 92% of which are singletons. Around 3.8% of the sample is taken by the ten largest. The time point tag for this specimen amounts to: baseline before first vaccination. This material consisted of peripheral blood, taken on day 0 of AZD1222 vaccination. The receptors stem from an adult in good health.

The chain couples TRBV7-6 to TRBJ2-1, with 7 bases fitting TRBD2. With V trimmed by 5 bases and J by 6 bases, 4 bases remained unmatched. This CDR3 contains 13 residues. From germline, CDR1 is SGHVS and CDR2 FNYEAQ. The chain's CDR3 is CASSPGRANEQFF. In nucleotides, the CDR3 is TGTGCCAGCAGCCCAGGGAGGGCCAATGAGCAGTTCTTC. The full variable domain, rest sourced from reference TRBV7-6 and TRBJ2-1, is GAGVSQSPRYKVTKRGQDVALRCDPISGHVSLYWYRQALGQGPEFLTYFNYEAQQDKSGLPNDRFSAERPEGSISTLTIQRTEQRDSAMYRCASSPGRANEQFFGPGTRLTVL.

The chain combines TRBV4-2 with TRBJ1-1, with 8 bases aligning to TRBD1. V lost 1 base to trimming and J lost 1 base; unmatched junction nucleotides: 11. Per the germline V gene, CDR1 is LGHNA and CDR2 is YNFKEQ. CDR3 length equals 18 residues. This CDR3 reads CASSQVWAGTGWNTEAFF. CDR3 nucleotides: TGTGCCAGCAGCCAAGTTTGGGCCGGGACAGGCTGGAACACTGAAGCTTTCTTT.

This rearrangement joins TRBV27 to TRBJ2-2; tentatively, D is TRBD2 (5 bases). There are 13 residues in the CDR3. V lost 10 bases and J 2 bases, leaving 11 bases between the germline ends. Germline V lookup: CDR1 MNHEY, CDR2 SMNVEV (reference sequence). The CDR3 nucleotides read TGTGCCACCTCGGGGTTAAACACCGGGGAGCTGTTTTTT. It is translated as CATSGLNTGELFF.

The chain uses TRBV19 and TRBJ1-2, with a tentative D call TRBD1 (6 bases). The V gene lost 3 bases and the J gene lost 3 bases, with 17 bases spanning the gap. This CDR3 comprises 16 residues. Germline lookup yields CDR1 LNHDA and CDR2 SQIVND (reference sequence). This CDR3 is CASSIIFRGAHYGYTF. The CDR3 DNA reads as TGTGCCAGTAGTATCATTTTTAGGGGGGCGCACTATGGCTACACCTTC.

The chain employs TRBV5-5 and TRBJ2-1; D is uncertain. The CDR3 runs 17 residues. Trimming stripped 3 bases from V and 3 bases from J, with 19 bases between. The germline V gene encodes CDR1 SGHKS and CDR2 YYEKEE (reference sequence). The CDR3 coding sequence is TGTGCCAGCAGCTCCTTACACCGGAAAGGTTACTACAATGAGCAGTTCTTC. Residues: CASSSLHRKGYYNEQFF.

The chain carries TRBV15 and TRBJ1-1; no firm D call. V lost 1 base and J lost 1, with 4 bases in between. This CDR3 spans 13 amino acids. The germline CDR1 and CDR2 sequences are LNHNV and YYDKDF (reference sequence). CDR3 protein: CATSRVGNTEAFF. CDR3 sequence (DNA): TGTGCCACCAGCAGAGTGGGGAACACTGAAGCTTTCTTT. The full variable domain, rest sourced from reference TRBV15 and TRBJ1-1, is DAMVIQNPRYQVTQFGKPVTLSCSQTLNHNVMYWYQQKSSQAPKLLFHYYDKDFNNEADTPDNFQSRRPNTSFCFLDIRSPGLGDTAMYLCATSRVGNTEAFFGQGTRLTVV.

This chain joins TRBV11-2 and TRBJ2-5; D ambiguous. The CDR3 has 13 residues. CDR1 and CDR2 from the germline V gene are SGHAT and FQNNGV. V lost 6 bases and J lost 5, with 13 bases in between. The CDR3 DNA sequence: TGTGCCAGCAGTTTTCTTCCCTGGGAGACCCAGTACTTC. Protein product: CASSFLPWETQYF. Full variable domain (outside the CDR3, taken from reference TRBV11-2 and TRBJ2-5): EAGVAQSPRYKIIEKRQSVAFWCNPISGHATLYWYQQILGQGPKLLIQFQNNGVVDDSQLPKDRFSAERLKGVDSTLKIQPAKLEDSAVYLCASSFLPWETQYFGPGTRLLVL.

The rearrangement joins TRBV4-1 to TRBJ1-1; D unresolved. Trimming left V 1 base short and J 3 bases short, with 15 bases between. The CDR3 loop spans 16 amino acids. Per germline, CDR1 MGHRA and CDR2 YSYEKL. The CDR3 DNA is TGCGCCAGCAGCCAAGCCGGGCGGCCCGGGGACACTGAAGCTTTCTTT. Protein sequence: CASSQAGRPGDTEAFF.

This rearrangement joins TRBV19 to TRBJ1-6, with TRBD1 identical over 11 bases. The germline V gene encodes CDR1 LNHDA and CDR2 SQIVND (reference sequence). The CDR3 has 15 amino acids. Trimming removed 5 bases from V and 9 bases from J; junction bases left unmatched: 6. CDR3 region: CASSSSGTGGSPLHF. The CDR3 DNA reads as TGTGCCAGTAGTTCCTCCGGGACAGGGGGTTCACCCCTCCACTTT.

This chain uses TRBV11-3 with TRBJ2-2; 9 positions match TRBD2. Germline values: CDR1 SGHNT, CDR2 YENEEA. The V and J ends lost 0 bases and 5 bases, in that order; junction bases with no gene match: 4. This CDR3 region has 16 residues. The CDR3: CASSLDGGRGTGELFF. CDR3 nucleotides: TGTGCCAGCAGCTTAGACGGCGGGAGGGGTACCGGGGAGCTGTTTTTT.

This sequence joins TRBV27 and TRBJ1-4; D unresolved. V shed 5 bases and J shed 8 bases, with 12 bases lying between them. In germline, CDR1 is MNHEY, CDR2 SMNVEV (reference sequence). This CDR3 is 13 amino acids long. CDR3: CASSAGLGEKLFF. The CDR3, as DNA: TGTGCCAGCAGTGCAGGTCTGGGAGAAAAACTGTTTTTT.

Points on this clone: The CDR3 ends on some other residue instead of the conserved phenylalanine or tryptophan, so this is likely a read error. Because the CDR3's place on the DNA is in doubt, the DNA is left out and the CDR3 is given as listed by TCRdb. V gene TRBV20-1 combines with J gene TRBJ1-1. Germline CDR1 reads DFQATT; CDR2 reads SNEGSKA (reference sequence). Both ends counted, the CDR3 spans 11 residues. The CDR3: CSAREPGMYPL.